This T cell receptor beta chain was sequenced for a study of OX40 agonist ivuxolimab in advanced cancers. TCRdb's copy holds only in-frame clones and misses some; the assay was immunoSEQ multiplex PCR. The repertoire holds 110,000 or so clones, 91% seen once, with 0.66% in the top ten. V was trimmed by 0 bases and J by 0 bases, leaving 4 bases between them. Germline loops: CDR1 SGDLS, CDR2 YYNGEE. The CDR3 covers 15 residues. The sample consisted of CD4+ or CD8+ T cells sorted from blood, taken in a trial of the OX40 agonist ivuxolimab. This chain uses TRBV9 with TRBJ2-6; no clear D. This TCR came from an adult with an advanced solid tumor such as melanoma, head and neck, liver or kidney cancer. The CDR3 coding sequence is TGTGCCAGCAGCGTAGAGCCCTCTGGGGCCAACGTCCTGACTTTC. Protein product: CASSVEPSGANVLTF. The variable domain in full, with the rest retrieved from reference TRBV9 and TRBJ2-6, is DSGVTQTPKHLITATGQRVTLRCSPRSGDLSVYWYQQSLDQGLQFLIQYYNGEERAKGNILERFSAQQFPDLHSELNLSSLELGDSALYFCASSVEPSGANVLTFGAGSRLTVL.